The 16 T cell receptor beta chains below come from one sample, sequenced in a study of vaccination effects on CD4 cells after COVID-19. Their cognate antigens are unknown. This table comes from immunoSEQ multiplex PCR, and its TCRdb copy is limited to in-frame clones, with some not included. The sample gives 30,000 to 40,000 clones, about 81% of which show up once; about 2.7% is in the top ten. A 10-day culture period preceded the isolation of CD4+ T cells. This sample comprised CD4+ T cells from PBMCs cultured without peptide, obtained before COVID-19 vaccination. These receptors came from a human donor who received a COVID-19 vaccine.

The V call is TRBV7-2, the J call TRBJ2-3, with TRBD2 identical over 8 bases. Unmatched junction bases numbered 13, after V lost 6 bases and J lost 8 bases. CDR1 is SGHTA, CDR2 FQGNSA, per germline. The CDR3 is made up of 15 amino acids. CDR3 protein: CASRPPGTRIVTQYF. The DNA for the CDR3 is TGTGCCAGCAGACCCCCCGGGACTAGGATTGTTACGCAGTATTTT. Together with reference TRBV7-2 and TRBJ2-3, the CDR3 gives the full variable domain: GAGVSQSPSNKVTEKGKDVELRCDPISGHTALYWYRQSLGQGLEFLIYFQGNSAPDKSGLPSDRFSAERTGGSVSTLTIQRTQQEDSAVYLCASRPPGTRIVTQYFGPGTRLTVL.

This chain's CDR3 is CASSYQGIDTEAFF. CDR3 DNA: TGCGCCAGCAGTTATCAGGGAATTGACACTGAAGCTTTCTTT. The chain employs TRBV5-1 and TRBJ1-1; D might be TRBD1 (5 bases). CDR1 is SGHRS and CDR2 is YFSETQ in the germline V gene. The CDR3 spans 14 residues. Trimming removed 5 bases at V and 3 bases at J, with 14 bases between.

This chain joins TRBV5-1 and TRBJ1-1; D uncertain. Germline loops: CDR1 SGHRS, CDR2 YFSETQ. The CDR3 contains 17 residues. V gave up 4 bases and J gave up 0 bases, with 19 bases separating them. The CDR3 DNA sequence: TGCGCCAGCAGCCAAAGGGCGGCAGGTGAGATGAACACTGAAGCTTTCTTT. It is translated as CASSQRAAGEMNTEAFF. The variable domain in full, with the rest retrieved from reference TRBV5-1 and TRBJ1-1, is KAGVTQTPRYLIKTRGQQVTLSCSPISGHRSVSWYQQTPGQGLQFLFEYFSETQRNKGNFPGRFSGRQFSNSRSEMNVSTLELGDSALYLCASSQRAAGEMNTEAFFGQGTRLTVV.

The CDR3 DNA reads as TGCGCCAGCAGTGACTCTCGGGGGGGGATCGGCGGGGAGCTGTTTTTT. Residues: CASSDSRGGIGGELFF. This chain connects TRBV10-1 to TRBJ2-2, with 8 bases matching TRBD2. CDR1 and CDR2 (germline): WNHNN, SYGVQD (reference sequence). The V and J ends lost 3 bases and 7 bases, in that order; junction bases with no gene match: 10. The CDR3 totals 16 residues.

In nucleotides, the CDR3 is TGTGCCAGCAGCTTCAACCCCTGGGGGGTAGCCACCACAGATACGCAGTATTTT. This sequence encodes CASSFNPWGVATTDTQYF. This chain links TRBV7-2 with TRBJ2-3; maybe TRBD2 (6 bases). This CDR3 is 18 amino acids long. V lost 3 bases and J lost 2, with 21 bases in between. Germline loops: CDR1 SGHTA, CDR2 FQGNSA.

The gene calls are TRBV9 and TRBJ1-4, with a weak D call TRBD1 (5 bases). CDR1 is SGDLS, CDR2 YYNGEE, per germline. CDR3 size: 15 residues. The V and J ends lost 0 bases and 3 bases respectively, with 9 bases between them. CDR3 amino acids: CASSVAGGANEKLFF. In DNA form, the CDR3 reads TGTGCCAGCAGCGTAGCCGGGGGAGCTAATGAAAAACTGTTTTTT.

This sequence joins TRBV2 and TRBJ1-2; tentatively, D is TRBD1 (5 bases). Germline-derived CDR1 and CDR2 are SNHLY and FYNNEI. V lost 2 bases to trimming and J lost 0 bases, with 10 bases between them. The CDR3 loop spans 15 amino acids. The CDR3 here is CASSELTAANYGYTF. The CDR3 DNA is TGTGCCAGCAGTGAATTGACAGCAGCTAACTATGGCTACACCTTC. Complete variable domain (other parts from reference TRBV2 and TRBJ1-2): EPEVTQTPSHQVTQMGQEVILRCVPISNHLYFYWYRQILGQKVEFLVSFYNNEISEKSEIFDDQFSVERPDGSNFTLKIRSTKLEDSAMYFCASSELTAANYGYTFGSGTRLTVV.

This rearrangement joins TRBV29-1 to TRBJ2-5, with D perhaps TRBD1 (7 bases). The CDR3 loop spans 12 amino acids. Germline V CDR1 and CDR2: SQVTM, ANQGSEA. V gave up 7 bases and J gave up 6 bases, with 15 bases separating them. CDR3 bases: TGCAGCGGGTGGGGGGACAGTCAGACCCAGTACTTC. Translating gives CSGWGDSQTQYF.

The J gene is TRBJ1-1, the V gene TRBV12-3 or TRBV12-4; TRBD1 agrees at 7 bases. The CDR3 consists of 12 residues. The ends lost 11 bases at V and 4 bases at J; junction bases unmatched: 7. In DNA, the CDR3 is TGTGCCTGCGGACAGGATGGCACTGAAGCTTTCTTT. Encoded protein: CACGQDGTEAFF.

A note on this clone: Distinct nucleotide sequences in the sample also encode this CDR3. The chain carries TRBV7-2 and TRBJ1-2; D call uncertain. This CDR3 spans 13 amino acids. Germline values: CDR1 SGHTA, CDR2 FQGNSA. Trimming stripped 1 base from V and 4 bases from J, with 7 bases between. The CDR3 loop is CASSLDRVYGYTF. The CDR3 region has the DNA TGTGCCAGCAGCTTAGACAGAGTCTATGGCTACACCTTC.

The chain recombines TRBV18 with TRBJ2-5; D is possibly TRBD2 (5 bases). This CDR3 region has 13 residues. CDR1 is KGHSH and CDR2 is LQKENI in the germline V gene. Trimming removed 2 bases from V and 10 bases from J, with 14 bases in between. Here the CDR3 DNA reads TGTGCCAGCTCACCAACTTTTTCCGGGGACCAGTACTTC. Its protein product is CASSPTFSGDQYF.

The V and J genes are TRBV4-1 and TRBJ2-3, with D perhaps matching TRBD1 (5 bases). Trimming cost V 2 bases and J 1 base, with 7 bases left between them. CDR1 and CDR2 from the germline V gene are MGHRA and YSYEKL. The CDR3 is 14 amino acids. CDR3 sequence (DNA): TGCGCCAGCAGCCAACTGACAGGCACAGATACGCAGTATTTT. Its protein is CASSQLTGTDTQYF.

This CDR3 is CASSRGSGELFF. DNA of the CDR3: TGTGCCAGCAGTCGGGGTTCCGGGGAGCTGTTTTTT. The chain is built from TRBV6-5 and TRBJ2-2, with D perhaps TRBD2 (5 bases). CDR1 and CDR2 (germline): MNHEY, SVGAGI. CDR3 length equals 12 residues. V lost 5 bases and J lost 6, with 7 bases in between.

This rearrangement joins TRBV9 to TRBJ2-5; possible D gene TRBD1, 8 bases. V gave up 4 bases and J gave up 0 bases, with 16 bases separating them. Germline V gene data show CDR1 as SGDLS and CDR2 as YYNGEE. The CDR3 contains 16 residues. The CDR3 reads CASSTRTGRDQETQYF. As DNA, the CDR3 is TGTGCCAGCAGCACCCGGACAGGGAGGGACCAAGAGACCCAGTACTTC. Full variable domain (rest looked up from reference TRBV9 and TRBJ2-5): DSGVTQTPKHLITATGQRVTLRCSPRSGDLSVYWYQQSLDQGLQFLIQYYNGEERAKGNILERFSAQQFPDLHSELNLSSLELGDSALYFCASSTRTGRDQETQYFGPGTRLLVL.

This chain connects TRBV12-5 to TRBJ1-1, with D possibly matching TRBD1 (6 bases). The V end was cut by 1 base, the J end by 0 bases, with 12 bases between. The CDR3 has 16 residues. Germline CDR1 is LGHNT and CDR2 is FRNRAP. DNA of the CDR3: TGTGCTAGTGGTTTGGCACAGGGCTTTATGAACACTGAAGCTTTCTTT. It encodes CASGLAQGFMNTEAFF.

This clone appeared a few times. The rearrangement uses TRBV7-3 and TRBJ2-3; 12 positions agree with TRBD2. V lost 5 bases to trimming and J lost 3 bases; unmatched junction nucleotides: 6. Germline CDR1 reads SGHTA; CDR2 reads FQGTGA. The CDR3 has 16 amino acids. CDR3 bases: TGTGCCAGCAGCGCGGGACTAGCGGGCTTAACAGATACGCAGTATTTT. This sequence encodes CASSAGLAGLTDTQYF. The whole variable domain, filled in from reference TRBV7-3 and TRBJ2-3, reads GAGVSQTPSNKVTEKGKYVELRCDPISGHTALYWYRQSLGQGPEFLIYFQGTGAADDSGLPNDRFFAVRPEGSVSTLKIQRTERGDSAVYLCASSAGLAGLTDTQYFGPGTRLTVL.